This TCR beta chain was observed in a study of blood T cell repertoires in COVID-19. The junction had 7 bases not matched to a gene; V was cut back by 5 bases and J by 8 bases. There are 13 residues in the CDR3. Profiling relied on immunoSEQ multiplex PCR, and the TCRdb table lists in-frame clones only, not all of them. The table lists about 160,000 clones, roughly 78% of them singletons, with around 15% in the top ten. This TCR was recovered from a human donor with acute or convalescent COVID-19. The donor label of this sample is uncertain. The sample taken for sequencing was peripheral blood. This rearrangement joins TRBV12-3 or TRBV12-4 to TRBJ2-3; 7 nucleotides align to TRBD1. The DNA for the CDR3 is TGTGCCAGCAGTCCTGGGACAGACGGTACGCAGTATTTT. Translation gives CASSPGTDGTQYF.